These T cell receptor beta chains were read from a single sample in a study of T-cell reconstitution after alpha-beta-depleted transplantation in children. MiXCR, applied by TCRdb to the PCR reads, yields one record per CDR3 protein. The data contain some 200,000 distinct CDR3 sequences, around 9.7% of them singletons. Sequenced material: PBMCs from the stem cell graft donor, taken from the stem cell graft. These receptors came from a human donor who donated a stem cell graft to a child with SCID. Both conserved end residues are part of each CDR3. D genes are given only for firm matches. Some rows mark clone size as missing; the rest say once, few, many or name a class of expanded clone.

D | J | V | size | CDR3 | DNA
- | TRBJ2-1 | TRBV18 | many | CASSPPLAGGYNEQFF | TGTGCCAGCTCACCACCGCTAGCAGGGGGGTACAATGAGCAGTTCTTC
- | TRBJ1-1 | TRBV11-2 | many | CASSLGGRTEAFF | TGTGCCAGCAGCCTAGGGGGAAGGACTGAAGCTTTCTTT
- | TRBJ2-2 | TRBV21-1 | many | CASSSRTGGWTGELFF | TGTGCCAGCAGCTCGAGGACAGGAGGATGGACCGGGGAGCTGTTTTTT
TRBD1 | TRBJ1-5 | TRBV6-9 | many | CASGTGGRNQPQHF | TGTGCCAGCGGGACAGGGGGTAGGAATCAGCCCCAGCATTTT
- | TRBJ1-1 | TRBV20-1 | many | CSAIDGTKGSTEAFF | TGCAGTGCCATAGATGGGACCAAGGGGAGCACTGAAGCTTTCTTT
- | TRBJ2-1 | TRBV15 | many | CATSRVRGSYNEQFF | TGTGCCACCAGCAGAGTCCGAGGCTCCTACAATGAGCAGTTCTTC
TRBD2 | TRBJ2-5 | TRBV28 | many | CASLGGGTETQYF | TGTGCCAGCCTCGGGGGGGGCACAGAGACCCAGTACTTC
TRBD2 | TRBJ2-1 | TRBV5-6 | few | CASAGGRASEQFF | TGTGCCAGCGCGGGGGGCCGCGCCAGTGAGCAGTTCTTC
- | TRBJ1-5 | TRBV5-1 | many | CASSLGPGPSNQPQHF | TGCGCCAGCAGCCTGGGGCCCGGACCTAGCAATCAGCCCCAGCATTTT
- | TRBJ2-2 | TRBV20-1 | many | CSASPSDYTGELFF | TGCAGTGCTAGTCCCTCGGACTACACCGGGGAGCTGTTTTTT
- | TRBJ1-2 | TRBV20-1 | many | CSARERPHSSYGYTF | TGCAGTGCTAGAGAAAGACCCCATTCCAGCTATGGCTACACCTTC
- | TRBJ2-1 | TRBV20-1 | many | CSARDRAGFNEQFF | TGCAGTGCTAGAGATCGCGCCGGGTTCAATGAGCAGTTCTTC
- | TRBJ2-1 | TRBV27 | many | CASSFAHEQFF | TGTGCCAGCAGTTTCGCACATGAGCAGTTCTTC
TRBD2 | TRBJ2-7 | TRBV7-9 | - | CASSYREVPYEQYF | TGTGCCAGCAGCTACCGGGAGGTTCCCTACGAGCAGTACTTC
TRBD1 | TRBJ2-3 | TRBV20-1 | many | CSAETGGFTDTQYF | TGCAGTGCTGAGACAGGGGGCTTTACAGATACGCAGTATTTT
- | TRBJ2-3 | TRBV11-2 | many | CASSFTDTGSQYF | TGTGCCAGCAGCTTTACCGACACGGGGTCGCAGTATTTT
- | TRBJ2-2 | TRBV25-1 | many | CASSGTGELFF | TGTGCCAGCAGTGGTACCGGGGAGCTGTTTTTT
TRBD2 | TRBJ2-3 | TRBV3-1 | many | CASSHRSLAGLTDTQYF | TGTGCCAGCAGCCATCGCTCACTAGCGGGGCTAACAGATACGCAGTATTTT
- | TRBJ1-1 | TRBV18 | - | CASSPPGQYTEAFF | TGTGCCAGCTCACCACCCGGACAGTACACTGAAGCTTTCTTT
- | TRBJ2-2 | TRBV7-8 | many | CASSLMGDTGELFF | TGTGCCAGCAGCCTGATGGGGGACACCGGGGAGCTGTTTTTT
- | TRBJ2-3 | TRBV20-1 | many | CSAIRGDIDTQYF | TGCAGTGCTATAAGGGGAGATATAGATACGCAGTATTTT
- | TRBJ2-2 | TRBV30 | many | CARGGNTGELFF | TGTGCCCGGGGAGGGAACACCGGGGAGCTGTTTTTT
TRBD2 | TRBJ2-3 | TRBV20-1 | many | CSANPAGGIDTQYF | TGCAGTGCTAACCCAGCGGGGGGGATAGATACGCAGTATTTT
- | TRBJ1-4 | TRBV7-9 | many | CASSSPNEKLFF | TGTGCCAGCAGCTCGCCAAATGAAAAACTGTTTTTT